The next 2 T cell receptor beta chains were all read from a single sample in a study of T-cell reconstitution after alpha-beta-depleted transplantation in children. Unique molecular identifiers were incorporated into the prepared TCRbeta library. TCRdb recomputed calls from the PCR reads with MiXCR, one row per CDR3 protein. The profile shows under 450,000 distinct CDR3 sequences, 15% to 20% of them singletons. This specimen consisted of PBMCs, mostly from graft donor cells, obtained 360 days after TCRalphabeta/CD19-depleted stem cell transplant. Every receptor here comes from a boy in the first two years of life who had a stem cell transplant for Wiskott-Aldrich syndrome, so the T cells may come from the graft donor.

The chain carries TRBV28 and TRBJ2-4, with unresolved D. Germline V lookup: CDR1 MDHEN, CDR2 SYDVKM. The CDR3 sequence is 14 residues long. Trimming took off 5 bases at V and 3 bases at J, with 11 bases between the two ends. The CDR3 is CASSPPFSKNIQYF. CDR3 DNA sequence: TGTGCCAGCAGTCCCCCTTTTAGCAAAAACATTCAGTACTTC.

This clonotype appeared a few times. This rearrangement joins TRBV7-6 to TRBJ2-1; D perhaps matches TRBD1 (7 bases). CDR3 size: 14 residues. CDR1 is SGHVS, CDR2 FNYEAQ, per germline. V lost 7 bases and J 7 bases, leaving 17 bases between the germline ends. This chain's CDR3 is CASMRDRVQNEQFF. Written as DNA, the CDR3 is TGTGCCAGCATGCGGGACAGAGTTCAAAATGAGCAGTTCTTC.